One sample yielded the 5 T cell receptor beta chains listed below, sequenced in a study of blood T cell repertoires in COVID-19. Profiling relied on immunoSEQ multiplex PCR, and the TCRdb table lists in-frame clones only, not all of them. The sample has 180,000 or so clones; over 80% are singletons. What was sequenced was PBMCs or T cells enriched from blood (not recorded which). The receptors derive from a woman aged 55-69 years who had recovered from COVID-19.

The J gene is TRBJ1-2, the V gene TRBV18, with D unresolved. Germline CDR1 reads KGHSH; CDR2 reads LQKENI. Trimming shortened V by 1 base and J by 8 bases, and 17 bases separated the two germline ends. The CDR3 extends over 15 amino acids. In DNA, the CDR3 is TGTGCCAGCTCACCACTGGCGGGAGACTCATTGGGCTACACCTTC. This translates into CASSPLAGDSLGYTF.

The CDR3 DNA reads as TGTGCCAGCAGCCCCGGGACTAGCGGGAGGGAGGGGACAGATACGCAGTATTTT. Residues: CASSPGTSGREGTDTQYF. The chain combines TRBV9 with TRBJ2-3; 16 positions agree with TRBD2. V shed 4 bases and J 3 bases; nucleotides not matched to a gene: 8. CDR3 length: 18 residues. CDR1 and CDR2 from the germline V gene are SGDLS and YYNGEE.

The V call is TRBV7-9, the J call TRBJ1-3, with TRBD1 matching over 9 bases. Germline trimming cut 5 bases from V and 4 bases from J; bases unmatched to any gene: 6. The CDR3 length is 15 residues. Germline loops: CDR1 SEHNR, CDR2 FQNEAQ (reference sequence). The chain's CDR3 is CASSPGQGRGNTIYF. CDR3 coding DNA: TGTGCCAGCAGCCCCGGACAGGGGAGGGGAAACACCATATATTTT.

This chain links TRBV29-1 with TRBJ2-1; the D gene is possibly TRBD1 (5 bases). The CDR3 totals 14 residues. Trimming removed 7 bases at V and 2 bases at J, with 15 bases between. The germline V gene encodes CDR1 SQVTM and CDR2 ANQGSEA. CDR3 nucleotide sequence: TGCAGCGCTACGGAAGGACAACCCTACAATGAGCAGTTCTTC. Translating gives CSATEGQPYNEQFF.

This clone has more than one count but fewer than ten. This chain joins TRBV27 and TRBJ1-5, with a weak D call TRBD1 (6 bases). V lost 3 bases to trimming and J lost 6 bases, with 9 bases between them. This CDR3 region has 13 residues. In germline, CDR1 is MNHEY, CDR2 SMNVEV (reference sequence). CDR3 sequence (DNA): TGTGCCAGCAGTTTCGGACAGAGTCAGCCCCAGCATTTT. Its protein is CASSFGQSQPQHF.